This TCR beta chain originates from a study of human T cells and chemical hapten exposure (dated by TCRdb to the early 2020s). About the investigation overall: For sensitization, 2% DPC in acetone was applied to a roughly 2 cm by roughly 2 cm area of upper inner arm skin. Throughout the roughly 25-week study period, patients were also given weekly therapeutic DPC doses on the scalp. Patch testing was done on the upper back using Finn chambers containing 0.01% DPC, and results were scored after 6 days according to International Contact Dermatitis Research Group standards. Most of the patients in the cohort were female, and the cohort covered alopecia areata with under or over 50% scalp involvement, alopecia totalis and alopecia universalis. Libraries were pooled for sequencing, and variation in per-sample TCR yields was attributed mainly to small differences in library volumes within the pool. This study followed changes in the peripheral blood TCR repertoire in vivo during primary and secondary sensitization of alopecia patients to the hapten diphenylcyclopropenone (DPC). Blood samples were taken from patients before sensitization (week 0) and then at 2, 6 and about 24 weeks after DPC sensitization. For TCR sequencing, blood came from 25 to 35 alopecia patients at anywhere from one to four time points (pre-sensitization, 2, 6 and 24 weeks).

Notes on this clonotype: Its antigen specificity is not known. Base qualities are not provided; no much larger clone lies one nucleotide away.

The investigation overall reported the following: After repeated subsampling, the strength of the expansion versus patch-test correlation and the threshold at which it became significant changed. All patients had alopecia, a presumed autoimmune disease, so their immune response might differ from that of healthy individuals. DPC sensitization did not change how many TCRs were above 1 in 1000 frequency, and no evidence was found of alterations in global repertoire structure. The number of PT1 expanded TCRs positively correlated with patch test score, significant at thresholds 8, 16 and 32 but not 4. Significantly more large CDR3 similarity clusters were formed by expanded TCRs than by pre-sensitization or healthy control sets, consistent with antigen-driven responses.

What this sample's time point label stands for: patch test 2, 6 weeks after DPC sensitization. This specimen's treatment or condition label, per the study, means: therapeutic diphenylcyclopropenone sensitization with weekly scalp DPC. At every patch-test visit, the blood draw took place before the patch test was put on. Eligible patients were aged 18 to 70, diagnosed with alopecia, deemed suitable for DPC therapy, and excluded if pregnant. Total RNA was extracted from unfractionated whole blood that had been collected in Tempus Blood RNA tubes. Receptor amplification or capture employed RACE. The run used a NextSeq 500. Library preparation attached unique molecular identifiers to individual cDNA molecules for quantitative, reproducible TCR counting. Both TCR alpha and TCR beta chains were sequenced from each blood RNA sample. On the study's bioinformatics: The median number of TCRs per sample was 95,638, ranging from roughly 20,000 to 690,600. The Decombinator software suite was used to annotate V, J and CDR3 in the TCR reads. For PS versus PT1 abundance plots, all samples were subsampled to the same number of TCRs (28,000). TCRs were defined as expanded if absent before sensitization and observed at least eight times at the 2-week time point. Through fastp at Q25 and MiXCR, TCRdb rebuilt clones from the public reads, retaining in-frame beta chains. Each CDR3 protein gets just one entry, which takes the most common genes and DNA from the rows behind it. The V and J calls shown here were made by TCRdb, not taken from the authors' results. The sample table lists roughly 120,000 distinct CDR3 sequences, roughly 10% of them with a count of one. The biggest ten clones account for approximately 2.8% of the sample.

Here V drops 5 bases and J drops 1 base, and the junction holds 4 bases not matched to any gene. From the cysteine through the phenylalanine, the CDR3 covers 15 amino acids. Solely the CDR3 DNA is kept, with 45 bases framed from the first base. The germline V gene yields MNHNS for CDR1 and SASEGT for CDR2. The material was whole blood, obtained in connection with sensitization to the hapten diphenylcyclopropenone (DPC). This chain is built from TRBV6-1 and TRBJ2-2, and TRBD2 aligns with 7 junction nucleotides. The receptor's source is a woman aged 40 to 49 with alopecia areata. Some clones in this sample may be carry-over from other donors' samples. The DNA reads as follows: TGTGCCAGCAGTCGGGGGGAACGGAACACCGGGGAGCTGTTTTTT. This gives the protein CASSRGERNTGELFF.